This T cell receptor (beta chain) derives from a study of vaccination effects on CD4 cells after COVID-19. This clone was seen once. The antigen is not known. Here immunoSEQ multiplex PCR was the method, and the copy in TCRdb shows in-frame clones only, minus some. The table lists around 37,000 clones, around 73% of them singletons. The ViraFEST assay expanded antigen-specific CD4+ T cells with viral peptide pools before sequencing. After about 10 days in culture, the CD4+ T cells were isolated. Infection with SARS-CoV-2 occurred in the person between March and December 2020, and PCR confirmed it. Between the trimmed V and J ends, which lost 1 base and 5 bases, there was a span of 12 bases. The germline V gene encodes CDR1 LGHNA and CDR2 YSLEER. CDR3 length equals 15 residues.

The rearrangement links TRBV4-3 to TRBJ2-1; D perhaps matches TRBD1 (6 bases). The material sequenced was CD4+ T cells from PBMCs cultured with a peptide pool, taken before COVID-19 vaccination. The receptor was isolated from a human donor who had a prior SARS-CoV-2 infection. The CDR3 bases are TGCGCCAGCAGCCAAGGAGGGGGAGCCGACAATGAGCAGTTCTTC. This translates into CASSQGGGADNEQFF.